The 10 T cell receptor beta chains listed next were all sequenced from one sample in a study of T cells in Graves' hyperthyroidism and ophthalmopathy. Amplification of TCR beta CDR3 regions was performed using RNA transcripts as template. Carried out on the TCR CDR3, a first-round RT-PCR used the HTBI primer set. TCRdb re-derived calls from the multiplex PCR reads in MiXCR, one entry per CDR3 protein. Of around 440,000 distinct CDR3 sequences listed, around 14% are singletons. Sequenced sample: blood. Receptors originate from a woman aged 18-35 years with Graves' hyperthyroidism.

At least ten counts were recorded for this clonotype. The V and J genes are TRBV4-1 and TRBJ2-5, with D tentatively TRBD1 (5 bases). Trimming left V 4 bases short and J 2 bases short, with 17 bases between. The CDR3 has 16 amino acids. In germline, CDR1 is MGHRA, CDR2 YSYEKL. CDR3 coding DNA: TGCGCCAGCAGCCGCCCGACAGCAGGGTGGCAAGAGACCCAGTACTTC. Protein: CASSRPTAGWQETQYF.

There are a few counts of this clonotype. The chain recombines TRBV6-2 or TRBV6-3 with TRBJ2-7, with D possibly TRBD1 on 5 matching bases. Germline V gene sequence: CDR1 MNHEY, CDR2 SVGEGT. The CDR3 extends over 14 amino acids. V lost 2 bases, J lost 2 bases, and 10 bases lay in between. This CDR3 reads CASSYRTYPYEQYF. CDR3 coding DNA: TGTGCCAGCAGTTACCGGACATACCCCTACGAGCAGTACTTC.

V gene TRBV15 combines with J gene TRBJ2-2; D possibly corresponds to TRBD1 (5 bases). V dropped 1 base and J dropped 0 bases, with 9 bases sitting between them. CDR3 length: 16 amino acids. Germline V gene data show CDR1 as LNHNV and CDR2 as YYDKDF (reference sequence). CDR3 protein: CATSRGQHANTGELFF. CDR3 bases: TGTGCCACCAGCAGAGGACAGCACGCGAACACCGGGGAGCTGTTTTTT.

A note on this clonotype: This may stem from a read error, because a much larger clone lies one nucleotide away. The chain has TRBV20-1 and TRBJ1-2, with 9 positions matching TRBD1. The CDR3 runs 15 residues. Per germline, CDR1 DFQATT and CDR2 SNEGSKA (reference sequence). The CDR3 DNA reads as TGCAGTGCTAGAGAGTCGGACAGGGGAAACTATTGCTACACCTTC. It is translated as CSARESDRGNYCYTF.

This clonotype was counted ten times or more. V and J are TRBV2 and TRBJ2-5; TRBD2 matches 12 bases. V gave up 5 bases and J gave up 5 bases; unmatched junction bases: 6. Germline V lookup: CDR1 SNHLY, CDR2 FYNNEI. This CDR3 contains 15 residues. The CDR3 bases are TGTGCCAGCAGTCTAAGACTAGCGGGAGTGGAGACCCAGTACTTC. It is translated as CASSLRLAGVETQYF.

Many counts were recorded for this clonotype. V and J are TRBV2 and TRBJ1-2; TRBD1 agrees at 7 bases. Germline CDR1 is SNHLY and CDR2 is FYNNEI. The CDR3 loop spans 14 amino acids. The trim removed 5 bases at V and 4 bases at J, leaving 7 bases unmatched. CDR3 nucleotide sequence: TGTGCCAGCAGTTACAGGGGACTTACCTATGGCTACACCTTC. Translation: CASSYRGLTYGYTF.

The chain joins TRBV15 to TRBJ2-7; D might be TRBD2 (6 bases). Trimming shortened V by 0 bases and J by 3 bases, and 15 bases separated the two germline ends. Germline CDR1 is LNHNV and CDR2 is YYDKDF (reference sequence). The CDR3 is 16 residues long. CDR3 DNA sequence: TGTGCCACCAGCAGAGAGGGCGCTAGCGAGGACTACGAGCAGTACTTC. Its protein product is CATSREGASEDYEQYF.

In its sample, this clonotype was seen a few times. The CDR3: CASSQAYQGAGYTGELFF. The CDR3 DNA sequence: TGTGCCAGCAGCCAAGCCTACCAGGGGGCGGGGTACACCGGGGAGCTGTTTTTT. The chain combines TRBV4-2 with TRBJ2-2; 8 bases fit TRBD1. CDR3 length: 18 residues. V lost 1 base and J lost 3; bases outside the gene matches: 10. Germline V gene sequence: CDR1 LGHNA, CDR2 YNFKEQ.

The chain uses TRBV9 and TRBJ2-1, with D possibly being TRBD2 (6 bases). Germline-derived CDR1 and CDR2 are SGDLS and YYNGEE. CDR3 length equals 15 residues. The ends were cut back, 4 bases at V and 6 bases at J, with 17 bases in the middle. The CDR3 nucleotides read TGTGCCAGCAGCACAAACGGGCTAGCGTCCAATGAGCAGTTCTTC. This translates into CASSTNGLASNEQFF.

This clonotype was counted many times. The J gene is TRBJ1-1, the V gene TRBV3-1, with 7 bases aligning to TRBD1. The CDR3 covers 19 residues. Germline trimming cut 5 bases from V and 1 base from J; bases unmatched to any gene: 19. CDR1 and CDR2 (germline): LGHDT, YNNKEL (reference sequence). The CDR3 loop is CASSSWPRGNLGGNTEAFF. DNA of the CDR3: TGTGCCAGCAGCTCGTGGCCCAGGGGGAATTTAGGTGGGAACACTGAAGCTTTCTTT. Full variable domain (rest looked up from reference TRBV3-1 and TRBJ1-1): DTAVSQTPKYLVTQMGNDKSIKCEQNLGHDTMYWYKQDSKKFLKIMFSYNNKELIINETVPNRFSPKSPDKAHLNLHINSLELGDSAVYFCASSSWPRGNLGGNTEAFFGQGTRLTVV.